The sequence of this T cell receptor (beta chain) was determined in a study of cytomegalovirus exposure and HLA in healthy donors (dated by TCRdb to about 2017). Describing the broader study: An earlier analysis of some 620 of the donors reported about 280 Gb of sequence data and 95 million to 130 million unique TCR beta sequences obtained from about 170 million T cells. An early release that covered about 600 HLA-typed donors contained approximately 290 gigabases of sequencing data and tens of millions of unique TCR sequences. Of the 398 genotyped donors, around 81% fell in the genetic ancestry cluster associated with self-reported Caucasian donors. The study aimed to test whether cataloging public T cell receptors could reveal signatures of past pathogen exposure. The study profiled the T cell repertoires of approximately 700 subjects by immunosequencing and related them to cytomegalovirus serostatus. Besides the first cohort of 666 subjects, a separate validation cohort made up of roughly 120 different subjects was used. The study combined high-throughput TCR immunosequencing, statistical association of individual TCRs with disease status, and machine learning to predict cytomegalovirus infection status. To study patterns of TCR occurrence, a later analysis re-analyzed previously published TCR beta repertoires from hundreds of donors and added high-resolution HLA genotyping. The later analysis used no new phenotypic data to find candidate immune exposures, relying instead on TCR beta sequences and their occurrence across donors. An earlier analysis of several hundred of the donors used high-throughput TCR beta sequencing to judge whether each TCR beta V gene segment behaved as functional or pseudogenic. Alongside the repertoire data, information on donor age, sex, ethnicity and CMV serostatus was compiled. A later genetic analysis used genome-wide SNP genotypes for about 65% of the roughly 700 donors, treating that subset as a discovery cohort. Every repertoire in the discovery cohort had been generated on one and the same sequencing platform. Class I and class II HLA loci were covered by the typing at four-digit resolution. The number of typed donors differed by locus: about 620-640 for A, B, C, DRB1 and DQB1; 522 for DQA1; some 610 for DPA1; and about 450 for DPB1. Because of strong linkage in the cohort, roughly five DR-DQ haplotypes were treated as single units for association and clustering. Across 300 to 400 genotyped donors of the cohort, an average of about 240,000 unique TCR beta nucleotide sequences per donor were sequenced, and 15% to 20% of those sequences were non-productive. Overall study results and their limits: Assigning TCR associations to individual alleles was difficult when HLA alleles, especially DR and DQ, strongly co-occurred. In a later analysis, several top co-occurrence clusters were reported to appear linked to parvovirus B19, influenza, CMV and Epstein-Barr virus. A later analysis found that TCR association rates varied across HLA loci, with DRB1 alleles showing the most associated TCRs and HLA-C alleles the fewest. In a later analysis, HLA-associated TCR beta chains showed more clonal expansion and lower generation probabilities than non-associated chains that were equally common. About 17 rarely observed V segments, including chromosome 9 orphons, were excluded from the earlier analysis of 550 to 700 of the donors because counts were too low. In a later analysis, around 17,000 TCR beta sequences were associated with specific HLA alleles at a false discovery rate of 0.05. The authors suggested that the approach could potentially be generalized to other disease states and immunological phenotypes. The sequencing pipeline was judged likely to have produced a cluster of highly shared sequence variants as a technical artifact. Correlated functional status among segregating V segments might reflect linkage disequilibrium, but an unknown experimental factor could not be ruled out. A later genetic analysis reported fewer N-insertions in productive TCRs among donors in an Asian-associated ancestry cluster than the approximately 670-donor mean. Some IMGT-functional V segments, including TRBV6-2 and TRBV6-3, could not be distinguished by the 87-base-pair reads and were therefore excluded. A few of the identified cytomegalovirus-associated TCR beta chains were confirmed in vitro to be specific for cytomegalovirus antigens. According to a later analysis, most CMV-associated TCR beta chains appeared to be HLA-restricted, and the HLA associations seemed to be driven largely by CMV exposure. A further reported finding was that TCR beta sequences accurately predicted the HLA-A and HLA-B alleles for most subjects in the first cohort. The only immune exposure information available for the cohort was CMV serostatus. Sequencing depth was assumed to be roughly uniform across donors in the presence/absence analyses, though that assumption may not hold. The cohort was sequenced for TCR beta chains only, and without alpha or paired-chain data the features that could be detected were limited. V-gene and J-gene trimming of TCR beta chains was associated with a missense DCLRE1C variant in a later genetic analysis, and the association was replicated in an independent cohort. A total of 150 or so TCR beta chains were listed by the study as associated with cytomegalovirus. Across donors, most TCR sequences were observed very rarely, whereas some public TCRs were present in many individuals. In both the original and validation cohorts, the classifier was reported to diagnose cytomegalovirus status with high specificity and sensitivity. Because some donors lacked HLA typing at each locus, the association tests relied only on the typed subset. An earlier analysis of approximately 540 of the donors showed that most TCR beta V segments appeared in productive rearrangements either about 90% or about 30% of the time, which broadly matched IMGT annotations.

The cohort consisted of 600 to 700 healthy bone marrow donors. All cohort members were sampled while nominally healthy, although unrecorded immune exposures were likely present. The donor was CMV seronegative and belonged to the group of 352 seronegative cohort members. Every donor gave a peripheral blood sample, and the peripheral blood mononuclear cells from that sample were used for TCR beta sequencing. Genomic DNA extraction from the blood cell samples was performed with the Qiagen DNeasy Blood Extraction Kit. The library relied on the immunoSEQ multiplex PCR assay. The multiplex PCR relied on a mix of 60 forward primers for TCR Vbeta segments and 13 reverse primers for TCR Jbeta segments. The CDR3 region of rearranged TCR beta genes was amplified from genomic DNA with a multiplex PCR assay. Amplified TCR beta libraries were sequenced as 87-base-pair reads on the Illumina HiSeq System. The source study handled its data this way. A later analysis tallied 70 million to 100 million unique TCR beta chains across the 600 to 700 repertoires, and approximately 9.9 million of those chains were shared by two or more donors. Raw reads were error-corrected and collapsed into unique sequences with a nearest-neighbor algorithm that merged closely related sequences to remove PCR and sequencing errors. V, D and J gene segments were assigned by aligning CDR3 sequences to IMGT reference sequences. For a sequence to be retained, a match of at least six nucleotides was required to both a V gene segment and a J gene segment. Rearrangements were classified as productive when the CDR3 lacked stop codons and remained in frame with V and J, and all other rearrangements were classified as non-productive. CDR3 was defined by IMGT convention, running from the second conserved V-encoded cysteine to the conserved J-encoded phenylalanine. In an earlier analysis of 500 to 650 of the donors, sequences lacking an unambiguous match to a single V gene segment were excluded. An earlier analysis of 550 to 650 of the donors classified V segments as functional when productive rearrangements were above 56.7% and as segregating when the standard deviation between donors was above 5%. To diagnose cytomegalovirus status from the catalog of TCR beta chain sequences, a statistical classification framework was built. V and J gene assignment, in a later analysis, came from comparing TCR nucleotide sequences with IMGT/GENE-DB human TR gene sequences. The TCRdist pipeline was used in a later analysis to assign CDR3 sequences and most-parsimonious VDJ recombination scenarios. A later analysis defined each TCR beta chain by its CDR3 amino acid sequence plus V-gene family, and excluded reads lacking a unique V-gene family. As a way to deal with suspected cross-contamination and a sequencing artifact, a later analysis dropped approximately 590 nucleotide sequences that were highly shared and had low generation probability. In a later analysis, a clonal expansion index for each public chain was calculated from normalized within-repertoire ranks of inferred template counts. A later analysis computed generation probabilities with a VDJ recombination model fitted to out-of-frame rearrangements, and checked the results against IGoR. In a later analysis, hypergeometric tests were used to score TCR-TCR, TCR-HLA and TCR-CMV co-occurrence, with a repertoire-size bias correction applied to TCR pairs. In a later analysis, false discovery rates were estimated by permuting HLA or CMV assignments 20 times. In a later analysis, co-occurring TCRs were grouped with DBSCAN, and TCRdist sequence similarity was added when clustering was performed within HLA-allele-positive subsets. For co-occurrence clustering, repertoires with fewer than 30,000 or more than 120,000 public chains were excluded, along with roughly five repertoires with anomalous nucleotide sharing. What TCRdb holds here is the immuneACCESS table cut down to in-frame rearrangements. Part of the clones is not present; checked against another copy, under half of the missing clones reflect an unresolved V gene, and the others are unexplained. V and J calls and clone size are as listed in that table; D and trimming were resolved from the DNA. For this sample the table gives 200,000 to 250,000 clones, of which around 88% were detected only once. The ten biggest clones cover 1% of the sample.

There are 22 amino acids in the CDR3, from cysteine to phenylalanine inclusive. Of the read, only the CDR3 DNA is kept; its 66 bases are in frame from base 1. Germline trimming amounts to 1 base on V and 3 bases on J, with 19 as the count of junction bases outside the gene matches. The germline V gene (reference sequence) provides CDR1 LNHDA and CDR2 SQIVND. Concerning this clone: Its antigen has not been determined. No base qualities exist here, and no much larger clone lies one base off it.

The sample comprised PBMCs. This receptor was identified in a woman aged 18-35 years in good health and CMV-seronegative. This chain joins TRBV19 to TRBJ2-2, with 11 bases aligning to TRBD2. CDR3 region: CASSIGYGTSGPRLGDTGELFF. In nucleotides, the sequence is TGTGCCAGTAGTATAGGCTATGGGACTAGCGGCCCCAGACTGGGGGACACCGGGGAGCTGTTTTTT.